This is a list of T cell receptor beta chains from one sample in a study of cytomegalovirus exposure and HLA in healthy donors. Sequenced by immunoSEQ multiplex PCR; TCRdb stores in-frame clones only, minus some. The sample consists of more than 110,000 clones, 75% of them appearing once. Material: PBMCs. Receptors originate from a man aged 25 to 40 in good health and CMV-seronegative. Both conserved end residues are part of each CDR3. A D gene is named only where the DNA matches it firmly. Some rows have no size entry. The others give once, few or many, or a class for an expanded clone.

>TRBJ1-6|-|TRBV6-5|-
CASRPSGQRVSPLHF
TGTGCCAGCAGACCCTCCGGACAGAGAGTTTCACCCCTCCACTTT
>TRBJ1-2|-|TRBV29-1|TRBD1
CSVGTDQYGYTF
TGCAGCGTGGGGACAGATCAATATGGCTACACCTTC
>TRBJ2-7|-|TRBV6-4|TRBD1
CASSAGTGDYEQYF
TGTGCCAGCAGTGCGGGGACAGGGGACTACGAGCAGTACTTC
>TRBJ1-1|-|TRBV9|-
CASSVGRGGDTEAFF
TGTGCCAGCAGCGTAGGGAGGGGTGGGGACACTGAAGCTTTCTTT
>TRBJ1-1|-|TRBV7-9|-
CASSRGALGGEAFF
TGTGCCAGCAGCCGCGGGGCACTCGGGGGTGAAGCTTTCTTT
>TRBJ1-5|few|TRBV6-5|-
CASSRAGDGNQPQHF
TGTGCCAGCAGCCGCGCAGGGGACGGCAATCAGCCCCAGCATTTT
>TRBJ2-5|-|TRBV5-1|TRBD2
CASSLAPGLAGETQYF
TGCGCCAGCAGCTTGGCCCCAGGACTAGCGGGGGAGACCCAGTACTTC
>TRBJ2-5|-|TRBV7-3|TRBD1
CASSLMAGGVQTQYF
TGTGCCAGCAGCTTAATGGCAGGGGGCGTTCAGACCCAGTACTTC
>TRBJ1-6|-|TRBV27|-
CASSGQIHNSPLHF
TGTGCCAGCAGTGGACAGATTCATAATTCACCCCTCCACTTT
>TRBJ1-2|-|TRBV18|-
CASSPPIQTEDYTF
TGTGCCAGCTCACCACCGATCCAGACAGAGGACTACACCTTC
>TRBJ2-7|-|TRBV6-5|-
CASSRWGEEQYF
TGTGCCAGCAGTAGATGGGGGGAAGAGCAGTACTTC
>TRBJ1-2|-|TRBV28|TRBD1
CASGLEGQIYGYTF
TGTGCCAGCGGCCTCGAGGGACAGATCTATGGCTACACCTTC
>TRBJ2-1|once|TRBV28|TRBD2
CASSLGGGPSNEQFF
TGTGCCAGCAGTTTGGGGGGAGGGCCCTCCAATGAGCAGTTCTTC